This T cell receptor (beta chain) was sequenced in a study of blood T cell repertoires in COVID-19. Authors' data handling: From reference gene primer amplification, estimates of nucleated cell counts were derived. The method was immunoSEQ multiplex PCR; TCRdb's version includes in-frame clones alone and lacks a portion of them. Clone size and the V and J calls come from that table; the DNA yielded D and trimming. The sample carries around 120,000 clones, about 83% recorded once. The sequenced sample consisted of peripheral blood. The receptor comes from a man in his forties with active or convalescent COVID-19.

CDR3 loop: CASSVFTNTGELFF. The CDR3 DNA reads as TGTGCCAGCAGTGTATTTACGAACACCGGGGAGCTGTTTTTT. The chain carries TRBV6-4 and TRBJ2-2; D gene ambiguous. Germline-derived CDR1 and CDR2 are MRHNA and SNTAGT. V gave up 4 bases and J gave up 0 bases, with 6 bases separating them. The CDR3 contains 14 residues.